This T cell receptor (beta chain) was identified in a study of spatial heterogeneity in lung cancer. As to time point: blood at routine non-recurrence follow-up after resection. This clonotype was counted ten times or more. TCRdb used MiXCR to reprocess the 5' RACE reads, holding one entry per CDR3 protein. Of roughly 71,000 distinct CDR3 sequences in the sample, 8% to 9.5% were seen once. V lost 4 bases, J lost 8 bases, and 20 bases lay in between. This CDR3 spans 15 amino acids. Germline CDR1 reads LNHDA; CDR2 reads SQIVND (reference sequence). This clonotype originated in a female donor with early-stage non-small cell lung cancer. V and J are TRBV19 and TRBJ1-2, with D uncertain. The specimen comprised PBMCs, sampled at follow-up. The DNA of the CDR3 is TGTGCCAGTAGTACCGAGGAATGGGGAAGTAAAGGCTACACCTTC. It yields the protein CASSTEEWGSKGYTF.